This is a list of T cell receptor beta chains from one sample in a study of OX40 agonist ivuxolimab in advanced cancers. Using immunoSEQ multiplex PCR, the repertoire was profiled, and TCRdb retains in-frame clones only, with some absent. The sample has about 99,000 clones; around 96% are singletons. This specimen was CD4+ or CD8+ T cells sorted from blood, taken in a trial of the OX40 agonist ivuxolimab. Receptors originate from an adult with an advanced solid tumor such as melanoma, head and neck, liver or kidney cancer. The CDR3 runs from the conserved cysteine through the conserved F or W. The D gene is left open where the match is weak. Only part of the rows carry a size: once, few, many, or a class if the clone is expanded.

TGTGCCAGCAGCCCCCGCGATGCTGGAAACACCATATATTTT,CASSPRDAGNTIYF,-,TRBV7-9,TRBJ1-3,-
TGTGCCAGCAGTTTGGCGACTACTTCCTACAATGAGCAGTTCTTC,CASSLATTSYNEQFF,-,TRBV27,TRBJ2-1,-
TGTGCCAGCAGTTACTCGAGGATGAACACTGAAGCTTTCTTT,CASSYSRMNTEAFF,-,TRBV6-5,TRBJ1-1,-
TGTGCCAGCAGTTACTCAGCGGGGCCTAGCACAGATACGCAGTATTTT,CASSYSAGPSTDTQYF,TRBD2,TRBV6-6,TRBJ2-3,-
TGTGCCATCAGCAACGGGACTACCCACTACAATGAGCAGTTCTTC,CAISNGTTHYNEQFF,TRBD2,TRBV10-3,TRBJ2-1,-
TGCGCCAGCAGCCTCGACCCGGGGACTAGCGGGAGGGGCTCCTACGAGCAGTACTTC,CASSLDPGTSGRGSYEQYF,TRBD2,TRBV5-1,TRBJ2-7,-
TGTGCCAGCACTTTCTCCCAAGGGGGCCCAGATACGCAGTATTTT,CASTFSQGGPDTQYF,TRBD1,TRBV14,TRBJ2-3,-
TGCGCCAGCAGCCAAGGTCTAGCGGGAGGGACCGGGGAGCTGTTTTTT,CASSQGLAGGTGELFF,TRBD2,TRBV4-3,TRBJ2-2,-
TGTGCCAGCAGTTACTCCAGGGTAATCTCCTACGAGCAGTACTTC,CASSYSRVISYEQYF,-,TRBV28,TRBJ2-7,-
TGTGCCAGCAGTTTAGCCTACCCCAGTCCCAGCTCCTACAATGAGCAGTTCTTC,CASSLAYPSPSSYNEQFF,-,TRBV28,TRBJ2-1,-
TGTGCCAGCAGCCCTCACCCAGGGGCCGAGCAGTACTTC,CASSPHPGAEQYF,-,TRBV11-3,TRBJ2-7,-
TGTGCCAGCAGCCAAGGACTACTGTACAATGAGCAGTTCTTC,CASSQGLLYNEQFF,-,TRBV14,TRBJ2-1,-
TGTGCCAGCAGTCTGGGTTGGAGCAATCAGCCCCAGCATTTT,CASSLGWSNQPQHF,-,TRBV27,TRBJ1-5,-
TGCGCCAGCAGGTCCGGGAAAGAGACCCAGTACTTC,CASRSGKETQYF,-,TRBV4-1,TRBJ2-5,-
TGTGCCAGCAGCCCATTCCTCGCGGGGGTCAGCTCCTACGAGCAGTACTTC,CASSPFLAGVSSYEQYF,TRBD2,TRBV5-4,TRBJ2-7,-
TGCAGTATAACCGCTTGGGGGAGAGACACCGGGGAGCTGTTTTTT,CSITAWGRDTGELFF,-,TRBV29-1,TRBJ2-2,-
TGTGCCAGCACCCTGGGGCCTAGCGGGGGAGAGACCCAGTACTTC,CASTLGPSGGETQYF,TRBD2,TRBV28,TRBJ2-5,-
TGTGCCAGCAGTGAAAGGGGGCTAGCGGGAGTAACCGGGGAGCTGTTTTTT,CASSERGLAGVTGELFF,TRBD2,TRBV2,TRBJ2-2,-
TGTGCCATCAGAACCGACTTAGGCTCCCGAGGAGAGCAGTTCTTC,CAIRTDLGSRGEQFF,-,TRBV10-3,TRBJ2-1,-
TGTGCCAGCAGTGAGGTGGGTAACACTGAAGCTTTCTTT,CASSEVGNTEAFF,-,TRBV2,TRBJ1-1,-
TGTGCCAGCAGCTTCGGGACAGGAGCCTACGAGCAGTACTTC,CASSFGTGAYEQYF,TRBD1,TRBV11-2,TRBJ2-7,-
TGTGCCAGCAGCTTAGGCGGTCCTGAGACCCAGTACTTC,CASSLGGPETQYF,-,TRBV11-2,TRBJ2-5,-
TGCGCCAGCAGTGAGTCTGCCACCTACGAGCAGTACTTC,CASSESATYEQYF,-,TRBV10-1,TRBJ2-7,-
TGTGCCAGCAGCCCGACTTTTTCCTACAATGAGCAGTTCTTC,CASSPTFSYNEQFF,-,TRBV9,TRBJ2-1,-
TGCGCCAGCAGCCGGCTGCCGGGGGAACAAGAGACCCAGTACTTC,CASSRLPGEQETQYF,-,TRBV4-3,TRBJ2-5,-
TGTGCCAGCAGCCCTGACCAGGGGAGCACAGATACGCAGTATTTT,CASSPDQGSTDTQYF,-,TRBV13,TRBJ2-3,-
TGTGCCAGCAGCTTAGATGGACAGGCGTCCTACAATGAGCAGTTCTTC,CASSLDGQASYNEQFF,TRBD1,TRBV7-2,TRBJ2-1,once
TGTGCCAGCAGTCCTCGGACTTCGCCGAGTTCGCGCGAGCAGTACTTC,CASSPRTSPSSREQYF,-,TRBV27,TRBJ2-7,-
TGTGCCAGCAGTTACTCGGTGTCTCAGCCCCAGCATTTT,CASSYSVSQPQHF,-,TRBV6-6,TRBJ1-5,-
TGCAGCGTTGCTCTCGGCTATGGCTACACCTTC,CSVALGYGYTF,-,TRBV29-1,TRBJ1-2,once
TGCGCCAGCAGCCGAGGGGTGAACACTGAAGCTTTCTTT,CASSRGVNTEAFF,-,TRBV4-1,TRBJ1-1,few
TGTGCCAGTAGTATGACCCCCGGGACACTTTACTACGAGCAGTACTTC,CASSMTPGTLYYEQYF,-,TRBV19,TRBJ2-7,-
TGTGCCAGCAGCTTAGCTGCAGGAGTACACTCCTACGAGCAGTACTTC,CASSLAAGVHSYEQYF,-,TRBV7-9,TRBJ2-7,-
TGTGCCAGCAGAGGGGGGGGTTCCGAGCAGTACTTC,CASRGGGSEQYF,-,TRBV7-2,TRBJ2-7,-
TGCAGCGCCCGTTCGTCACAGGGCGCAAACTCCTACGAGCAGTACTTC,CSARSSQGANSYEQYF,-,TRBV29-1,TRBJ2-7,-
TGTGCCAGCAGCTTTGGACTTGCATACGAGCAGTACTTC,CASSFGLAYEQYF,-,TRBV11-2,TRBJ2-7,-
TGTGCCAGCAGCCACTGTAGGGTAGGGGATAACTATGGCTACACCTTC,CASSHCRVGDNYGYTF,-,TRBV14,TRBJ1-2,-
TGTGCCAGCAACACTCCTACCCGCGTGAATGAGCAGTTCTTC,CASNTPTRVNEQFF,-,TRBV27,TRBJ2-1,-
TGTGCCAGCAGCTACCGGGACAGCTTGAACACTGAAGCTTTCTTT,CASSYRDSLNTEAFF,TRBD1,TRBV5-6,TRBJ1-1,-
TGTGCCAGCAGTTACGGGTCAGGGTGGACCTACGAGCAGTACTTC,CASSYGSGWTYEQYF,-,TRBV6-6,TRBJ2-7,-
TGTGCCAGCAGTGAATATCTAGAGACAGTCCGGGGATACGAGCAGTACTTC,CASSEYLETVRGYEQYF,-,TRBV2,TRBJ2-7,-
TGCAGCGTTTTATCCGGGTTTATTTCCGGGGAGCTGTTTTTT,CSVLSGFISGELFF,-,TRBV29-1,TRBJ2-2,-
TGTGCCAGCATCCCGGGTGAGGGCTCCTACGAGCAGTACTTC,CASIPGEGSYEQYF,-,TRBV7-9,TRBJ2-7,-
TGCAGCGTTGAAGATCAGGGAAGGAAGGATGGCTACACCTTC,CSVEDQGRKDGYTF,-,TRBV29-1,TRBJ1-2,-
TGTGCCAGCAGTTTTTCTCATGGGAGGAATCAGCCCCAGCATTTT,CASSFSHGRNQPQHF,-,TRBV27,TRBJ1-5,-
TGTGCCAGCAGTTACGCCCAAGAACGAGCCAACTATGGCTACACCTTC,CASSYAQERANYGYTF,-,TRBV6-5,TRBJ1-2,-